The 20 T cell receptor beta chains below all came from one sample that was sequenced in a study of regulatory T cells in long-lasting Graves disease. Assembly of TCR beta libraries relied on iRepertoire HTBI primers together with Arm-PCR of CDR3 regions. Via MiXCR, TCRdb re-called the multiplex PCR reads, giving one row per CDR3 protein. The sample lists under 500,000 distinct CDR3 sequences; around 21% were seen once. Time point here: persistent/refractory GD, antithyroid drugs over 5 years with positive TRAb. Isolated PBMC RNA provided the starting material for the TCR library. Sequencing was performed on peripheral blood mononuclear cells (PBMCs), taken when the disease was refractory, from a patient treated with antithyroid drugs. These TCRs come from a female donor with Graves disease.

This clonotype was seen many times. Relative to the germline gene, one junction end is altered; a read error may explain this. CDR3 region: CASSPQGEETQYF. The CDR3 DNA reads TGTGCCAGCAGCCCCCAGGGAGAGGAGACCCAGTACTTC. This chain joins TRBV5-1 and TRBJ2-5; D may match TRBD1 or TRBD2 (5 bases each). This CDR3 is 13 amino acids long. Germline CDR1 and CDR2: SGHRS and YFSETQ.

The chain carries TRBV5-1 and TRBJ2-5, with a tentative D call TRBD2 (6 bases). CDR3 length: 16 residues. Germline V gene data show CDR1 as SGHRS and CDR2 as YFSETQ. Trimming took off 4 bases at V and 1 base at J, with 17 bases between the two ends. The CDR3 DNA follows: TGCGCCAGCAGCGGCTACGAGTCGGGACTCCAAGAGACCCAGTACTTC. Translation gives CASSGYESGLQETQYF.

This clonotype was detected many times. The V gene is TRBV28, the J gene TRBJ2-7; D possibly matches TRBD1 or TRBD2 (6 bases each). The CDR3 extends over 15 amino acids. Germline V gives CDR1 MDHEN, CDR2 SYDVKM. V was pared by 4 bases and J by 3 bases, with 16 bases between. The CDR3 region is CASSSSGANLYEQYF. Here the CDR3 DNA reads TGTGCCAGCAGTTCGTCGGGGGCGAATCTCTACGAGCAGTACTTC.

This chain uses TRBV30 with TRBJ2-1, with TRBD1 matching over 10 bases. Germline CDR1 is GTSNPN and CDR2 is SVGIG (reference sequence). CDR3 length equals 15 residues. The CDR3 sequence is CATRGRDRGYNEQFF. In DNA form, the CDR3 reads TGTGCGACGAGGGGGCGGGACAGGGGATACAATGAGCAGTTCTTC.

The V gene is TRBV6-1, the J gene TRBJ1-2, with D maybe TRBD1 (6 bases). CDR1 MNHNS and CDR2 SASEGT come from the germline V gene. V was pared by 5 bases and J by 4 bases, with 14 bases between. There are 14 residues in the CDR3. CDR3 amino acids: CASSPEQGGYGYTF. CDR3 sequence (DNA): TGTGCCAGCAGTCCTGAACAGGGCGGCTATGGCTACACCTTC.

This clonotype was recorded many times. The chain recombines TRBV12-3 or TRBV12-4 with TRBJ1-1; 9 nucleotides line up with TRBD1. After removal of 5 bases from V and 3 bases from J, the junction contained 4 bases not matched to a gene. This CDR3 has 14 amino acids. The CDR3: CASSLGQGYTEAFF. In DNA, the CDR3 is TGTGCCAGCAGTCTTGGACAGGGGTACACTGAAGCTTTCTTT.

This clonotype has more than one count but fewer than ten. The V and J genes are TRBV6-2 or TRBV6-3 and TRBJ2-5; D is unresolved. The germline CDR1 and CDR2 sequences are MNHEY and SVGEGT. This CDR3 is 13 amino acids long. Trimming removed 2 bases from V and 9 bases from J, with 13 bases in between. This chain's CDR3 is CASSYPGESAQYF. The CDR3 region has the DNA TGTGCCAGCAGTTACCCAGGAGAGTCGGCCCAGTACTTC.

This clonotype was recorded once. V is TRBV11-2 and J is TRBJ2-3; D ambiguous. The CDR3 spans 15 residues. V lost 6 bases to trimming and J lost 1 base, with 14 bases between them. Looked up from germline, CDR1 is SGHAT and CDR2 is FQNNGV. The CDR3 region is CASSPGDWGTDTQYF. The DNA of the CDR3 is TGTGCCAGCAGTCCCGGTGATTGGGGCACAGATACGCAGTATTTT.

The sample holds many counts of this clonotype. This chain uses TRBV7-9 with TRBJ1-4, with TRBD1 matching over 8 bases. Germline values: CDR1 SEHNR, CDR2 FQNEAQ (reference sequence). V lost 3 bases to trimming and J lost 6 bases; unmatched junction nucleotides: 3. The CDR3 consists of 14 residues. CDR3 sequence reads: CASSLAGGDEKLFF. The DNA of the CDR3 is TGTGCCAGCAGCTTGGCAGGGGGCGATGAAAAACTGTTTTTT. Full variable domain (remainder filled in from reference TRBV7-9 and TRBJ1-4): DTGVSQNPRHKITKRGQNVTFRCDPISEHNRLYWYRQTLGQGPEFLTYFQNEAQLEKSRLLSDRFSAERPKGSFSTLEIQRTEQGDSAMYLCASSLAGGDEKLFFGSGTQLSVL.

This clonotype has a handful of counts. This chain joins TRBV7-8 and TRBJ1-5, with TRBD1 matching 7 bases. The ends lost 1 base at V and 6 bases at J; junction bases unmatched: 15. The CDR3 extends over 18 amino acids. Germline lookup yields CDR1 SGHVS and CDR2 FQNEAQ. CDR3 in DNA: TGTGCCAGCAGCTTAGAAGTATTTTGGACAGGCCCGGGTCAGCCCCAGCATTTT. As protein: CASSLEVFWTGPGQPQHF.

This clonotype was detected ten times or more. The chain recombines TRBV5-6 with TRBJ2-5, with TRBD2 matching 11 bases. This CDR3 has 16 amino acids. V dropped 4 bases and J dropped 2; count of bases not matched to a gene: 7. CDR1 SGHDT and CDR2 YYEEEE come from the germline V gene. CDR3 amino acids: CASSTLAGAAQETQYF. In nucleotides, the CDR3 is TGTGCCAGCAGCACACTAGCGGGAGCGGCACAAGAGACCCAGTACTTC.

This clonotype has ten or more counts. V gene TRBV28 combines with J gene TRBJ2-4; D perhaps matches TRBD2 (5 bases). Germline CDR1 reads MDHEN; CDR2 reads SYDVKM. This CDR3 region has 13 residues. V lost 3 bases and J lost 5, with 8 bases in between. CDR3 residues: CASSLMGENIQYF. CDR3 sequence (DNA): TGTGCCAGCAGTTTGATGGGAGAAAACATTCAGTACTTC.

This clonotype was picked up a small number of times. The J gene is TRBJ1-5, the V gene TRBV12-3 or TRBV12-4; a possible D gene is TRBD1 (5 bases). The V gene lost 6 bases and the J gene lost 3 bases, with 12 bases spanning the gap. This CDR3 has 14 residues. The CDR3: CASRPGTDNQPQHF. As DNA, the CDR3 is TGTGCCAGCAGACCCGGGACGGACAATCAGCCCCAGCATTTT.

The chain recombines TRBV7-9 with TRBJ2-2; D ambiguous. Looked up from germline, CDR1 is SEHNR and CDR2 is FQNEAQ (reference sequence). V gave up 2 bases and J gave up 7 bases, with 5 bases separating them. CDR3 size: 12 residues. The DNA for the CDR3 is TGTGCCAGCAGCTTAACGGTCGGGGAGCTGTTTTTT. Amino acids: CASSLTVGELFF. The full variable domain, completed using reference TRBV7-9 and TRBJ2-2, is DTGVSQNPRHKITKRGQNVTFRCDPISEHNRLYWYRQTLGQGPEFLTYFQNEAQLEKSRLLSDRFSAERPKGSFSTLEIQRTEQGDSAMYLCASSLTVGELFFGEGSRLTVL.

This rearrangement joins TRBV7-9 to TRBJ1-4; D ambiguous. Deletions cut 5 bases from V and 8 bases from J, with 21 bases between. Germline V gene data show CDR1 as SEHNR and CDR2 as FQNEAQ (reference sequence). This CDR3 spans 16 amino acids. The CDR3 DNA reads TGTGCCAGCAGCCCCGCGGCGTTGGTTTTAAGCGAAAAACTGTTTTTT. Its translation: CASSPAALVLSEKLFF.

This clonotype was counted ten times or more. The gene calls are TRBV5-1 and TRBJ2-7, with unresolved D. Germline V gene sequence: CDR1 SGHRS, CDR2 YFSETQ. The CDR3 consists of 14 residues. Trimming removed 5 bases from V and 2 bases from J, with 14 bases in between. CDR3 DNA sequence: TGCGCCAGCAGTCCAAATCCAGGCCCCTACGAGCAGTACTTC. Its translation is CASSPNPGPYEQYF.

On this clonotype itself: Given a much more abundant clone one base away, this may be a read error. This chain uses TRBV2 with TRBJ2-2; the D gene is possibly TRBD2 (6 bases). The CDR3 length is 17 residues. Germline V CDR1 and CDR2: SNHLY, FYNNEI. CDR3 bases: TGTGCCAGCAGTGATTTCACTAGCTGGAGGCGTACCGGGGAGCCGTTTTTT. As protein: CASSDFTSWRRTGEPFF.

This clonotype was recorded at least ten times. The chain combines TRBV11-2 with TRBJ2-7, with 10 bases identical to TRBD2. This CDR3 is built from 15 residues. J lost 2 bases, V lost 6 bases, and 7 bases had no gene match. Germline V gene lookup returns CDR1 SGHAT and CDR2 FQNNGV. The CDR3 sequence: CASSWGTSATYEQYF. CDR3 DNA: TGTGCCAGCAGTTGGGGGACTAGCGCAACCTACGAGCAGTACTTC.

The sample holds one count of this clonotype. The chain couples TRBV6-2 or TRBV6-3 to TRBJ1-5; possible D gene TRBD1, 5 bases. Germline V gene data show CDR1 as MNHEY and CDR2 as SVGEGT. The CDR3 is 15 residues long. Trimming cost V 2 bases and J 1 base, with 9 bases left between them. CDR3 protein: CASSYTRDSNQPQHF. DNA of the CDR3: TGTGCCAGCAGTTACACCCGGGACAGCAATCAGCCCCAGCATTTT.

The V and J genes are TRBV12-3 or TRBV12-4 and TRBJ1-1; TRBD1 aligns across 9 bases. The CDR3 is made up of 12 amino acids. With V trimmed by 6 bases and J by 6 bases, 2 bases remained unmatched. CDR3 nucleotide sequence: TGTGCCAGCAGGGGGGACAGGGCTGAAGCTTTCTTT. Translated, it gives CASRGDRAEAFF.